This T cell receptor (beta chain) is drawn from a study of blood T cell repertoires in COVID-19 (dated by TCRdb to about 2020). Notes on the research overall: Collaborator samples came from the United States, Italy and Spain and covered acute and convalescent phases of COVID-19. Where HLA class I and class II types were available, the types were taken from metadata supplied by the sample provider, not from assay-based typing. The repertoires were made available in a free public database intended to serve as a resource for research on the immune response to SARS-CoV-2. Samples were obtained from the ongoing ImmuneRACE study (first 160 participants) and from 1,200 or so subjects provided by 6 global collaborators. Sample metadata almost always included a de-identified subject ID, COVID-19 status, age in years and sex. The prospective study material was composed of cDNA or gDNA derived from T cells, B-cell-depleted T cells, or PBMCs. Deeply sampled blood TCRbeta repertoires from subjects exposed to, actively infected with, or recovered from COVID-19 were included in the dataset. Study-level results and caveats: How much clinical and demographic metadata was included differed by source and by participant, and the metadata was provided uncurated.

The immunoSEQ Assay, a bias-controlled multiplex PCR, was used to amplify TCRbeta CDR3 regions from genomic DNA. Per the source publication's procedure: The number of nucleated cells in each sample was estimated by amplification of reference gene primers within the assay. To quantify the absolute abundance of each unique TCRbeta CDR3 rearrangement, sequence reads were collapsed and filtered. For each sample, productive Simpson clonality was calculated as the square root of Simpson's diversity index over productive rearrangements. TCRdb mirrors the immuneACCESS table, restricted to in-frame sequences. Some clones are absent from its copies; in checked studies, under half trace to an unresolved V gene, and the reason for the others is unknown. V and J calls and clone size are as listed in that table; D and trimming were resolved from the DNA. The sample table lists 150,000 to 200,000 clones, approximately 88% of them with a count of one. The ten largest clones take up around 6.7% of the sample.

Points on this clone: Its recognized antigen is unknown. No much larger clone is present one base from it, and per-base qualities are unavailable.

Participants in the prospective study were enrolled through a virtual design, were aged roughly 18 to 100 years, and lived in about 25 United States geographic areas. Cohort assignment in the prospective study relied on participant-reported clinical history from a screening survey and a study questionnaire. Recovered participants in ImmuneRACE Cohort 3 were defined as having two consecutive negative NP/OP PCR tests, clearance from a healthcare professional, or resolution of symptoms. In the prospective study, whole blood, serum and a nasopharyngeal or oropharyngeal swab were collected from each participant by mobile phlebotomists. Additional blood draws and questionnaires over an approximately 2-month period could optionally be provided by prospective study participants. Prospective study blood samples were shipped either frozen or at room temperature before DNA extraction. V and J lose 7 bases and 5 bases, and a span of 24 bases separates them. The CDR3 sequence holds 16 residues, the cysteine and phenylalanine included. Only the CDR3 DNA is retained, 48 bases long and in frame from the first base. The germline V gene (reference sequence) gives CDR1 as LGHDT and CDR2 as YNNKEL.

Specimen: PBMCs or T cells enriched from blood (not recorded which). The TCR was taken from a woman in her 50s who had recovered from COVID-19. The chain employs TRBV3-1 (or the pseudogene TRBV3-2) and TRBJ2-7; TRBD1 is perhaps the D gene, given 6 matching bases. The DNA sequence is given as TGTGCCAGCAAGATCTCTGGGGGCGCAAAGTCCCACGAGCAGTACTTC. It is translated as CASKISGGAKSHEQYF.